A selection of T cell receptor beta chains follows, all from one sample in a study of blood T cell repertoires in COVID-19. Here immunoSEQ multiplex PCR was the method, and the copy in TCRdb shows in-frame clones only, minus some. The sample has under 150,000 clones, 84% seen once. Material for sequencing was peripheral blood. The source of these receptors is a man in his fifties or sixties with acute or convalescent COVID-19. The CDR3 runs from the conserved cysteine through the conserved F or W. D genes are given only for firm matches. The size of a clone is reported for some rows only, either as once, few or many, or as a class for expanded clones.

D: TRBD1
size: -
J: TRBJ1-1
V: TRBV29-1
length: 12
DNA: TGCAGCGGGGGGACAGGGAACACTGAAGCTTTCTTT
CDR3: CSGGTGNTEAFF

D: -
size: -
J: TRBJ1-3
V: TRBV10-3
length: 16
DNA: TGTGCCATCAGTGAGCAAGACAGAATCTCTGGAAACACCATATATTTT
CDR3: CAISEQDRISGNTIYF

D: TRBD1
size: -
J: TRBJ1-2
V: TRBV5-4
length: 16
DNA: TGTGCCAGCAGCTTAAAAGGGACAGGCGCTGGCTATGGCTACACCTTC
CDR3: CASSLKGTGAGYGYTF

D: -
size: -
J: TRBJ2-7
V: TRBV2
length: 13
DNA: TGTGCCAGCAGTGAAGGTTGGAGGGCCGAGCAGTACTTC
CDR3: CASSEGWRAEQYF

D: -
size: -
J: TRBJ1-6
V: TRBV14
length: 14
DNA: TGTGCCAGCAGCCTTAAAGCGAGGAATTCACCCCTCCACTTT
CDR3: CASSLKARNSPLHF

D: TRBD1
size: -
J: TRBJ1-1
V: TRBV14
length: 15
DNA: TGTGCCAGCAGCCAACTCCGGGACAGGGGGCGAGGAGCTTTCTTT
CDR3: CASSQLRDRGRGAFF

D: TRBD2
size: once
J: TRBJ2-2
V: TRBV13
length: 22
DNA: TGTGCCAGCAGCTTAAGAGAGAGGACTTGGCTAGCGGGAGTTTCGGACACCGGGGAGCTGTTTTTT
CDR3: CASSLRERTWLAGVSDTGELFF

D: -
size: once
J: TRBJ2-2
V: TRBV7-3
length: 15
DNA: TGTGCCAGCAGCTTACAGGGGCCGAACACCGGGGAGCTGTTTTTT
CDR3: CASSLQGPNTGELFF

D: -
size: once
J: TRBJ2-1
V: TRBV19
length: 12
DNA: TGTGCCAGTAGTGACCCTCTTGGAGGGCAGTTCTTC
CDR3: CASSDPLGGQFF

D: -
size: -
J: TRBJ1-4
V: TRBV7-2
length: 13
DNA: TGTGCCAGCAGCTTAAGACAGGACGAAAAACTGTTTTTT
CDR3: CASSLRQDEKLFF

D: TRBD1
size: -
J: TRBJ2-5
V: TRBV18
length: 15
DNA: TGTGCCAGCTCACCACCCCAGGGGGCTAGGGAGACCCAGTACTTC
CDR3: CASSPPQGARETQYF

D: TRBD1
size: -
J: TRBJ2-1
V: TRBV3-1/TRBV3-2
length: 15
DNA: TGTGCCAGCAGCTCCCGACAGGGGGCGGGGAATGAGCAGTTCTTC
CDR3: CASSSRQGAGNEQFF

D: -
size: once
J: TRBJ2-1
V: TRBV9
length: 12
DNA: TGTGCCAGCAGCGCCGGTAGGGGTGAGCAGTTCTTC
CDR3: CASSAGRGEQFF

D: TRBD1
size: -
J: TRBJ2-1
V: TRBV19
length: 14
DNA: TGTGCCAGTAGTTCGTGGACAGGGCCCGATGAGCAGTTCTTC
CDR3: CASSSWTGPDEQFF

D: TRBD1
size: -
J: TRBJ1-4
V: TRBV5-4
length: 15
DNA: TGTGCCAGCAGCAACGACAGGGGAACTAATGAAAAACTGTTTTTT
CDR3: CASSNDRGTNEKLFF

D: -
size: -
J: TRBJ1-4
V: TRBV27
length: 13
DNA: TGTGCCAGCACCGAGGTCAGGGGATCAAAACTGTTTTTT
CDR3: CASTEVRGSKLFF

D: TRBD1
size: few
J: TRBJ1-1
V: TRBV6-1
length: 19
DNA: TGTGCCAGCAGTGAAGTGGAACTAGGGACAGCAGATATGAACACTGAAGCTTTCTTT
CDR3: CASSEVELGTADMNTEAFF

D: -
size: -
J: TRBJ1-5
V: TRBV15
length: 16
DNA: TGTGCCACCAGCAGAGCCACAGGGCCCACGGGCCAGCCCCAGCATTTT
CDR3: CATSRATGPTGQPQHF

D: -
size: -
J: TRBJ1-5
V: TRBV6-5
length: 15
DNA: TGTGCCAGCACCCTGGGGCGGAATAGCAATCAGCCCCAGCATTTT
CDR3: CASTLGRNSNQPQHF

D: TRBD1
size: -
J: TRBJ2-6
V: TRBV5-1
length: 16
DNA: TGCGCCAGCAGCGCGGGACAGGGCTCTGGGGCCAACGTCCTGACTTTC
CDR3: CASSAGQGSGANVLTF

D: -
size: -
J: TRBJ1-2
V: TRBV5-6
length: 14
DNA: TGTGCCAGCAGCTACAGGGAAATCGGACGAGGCTACACCTTC
CDR3: CASSYREIGRGYTF

D: -
size: -
J: TRBJ2-7
V: TRBV19
length: 15
DNA: TGTGCCAGTAGCCTAGTATGGGGACTCTCCTACGAGCAGTACTTC
CDR3: CASSLVWGLSYEQYF

D: -
size: -
J: TRBJ1-3
V: TRBV6-5
length: 13
DNA: TGTGCCAGCAGTCAGAATTATGGAAACACCATATATTTT
CDR3: CASSQNYGNTIYF

D: TRBD1
size: -
J: TRBJ1-5
V: TRBV6-6
length: 15
DNA: TGTGCCTCCAGGGCTCCCGGGACAGGGGATCAGCCCCAGCATTTT
CDR3: CASRAPGTGDQPQHF

D: -
size: -
J: TRBJ1-6
V: TRBV5-1
length: 13
DNA: TGCGCCAGCAGCTTGGTTTTCGATTCACCCCTCCACTTT
CDR3: CASSLVFDSPLHF

D: -
size: -
J: TRBJ2-7
V: TRBV12-3/TRBV12-4
length: 13
DNA: TGTGCCAGCAGTTTCCAGGCAGCCTACGAGCAGTACTTC
CDR3: CASSFQAAYEQYF

D: -
size: once
J: TRBJ1-1
V: TRBV4-1
length: 15
DNA: TGCGCCAGCAGCCAAGAAAGAACAGGGACCACTGAAGCTTTCTTT
CDR3: CASSQERTGTTEAFF

D: -
size: -
J: TRBJ1-2
V: TRBV12-3/TRBV12-4
length: 13
DNA: TGTGCCAGCACCAAGAACAGAGGGTTCGGCTACACCTTC
CDR3: CASTKNRGFGYTF

D: -
size: -
J: TRBJ1-5
V: TRBV5-8
length: 13
DNA: TGTGCCAGCAGCTTGGCCACGGGGCAGCCCCAGCATTTT
CDR3: CASSLATGQPQHF

D: -
size: -
J: TRBJ2-1
V: TRBV5-1
length: 16
DNA: TGCGCCAGCAGCTTGGGTCAGGTTACGGCAGAGGGTGAGCAGTTCTTC
CDR3: CASSLGQVTAEGEQFF

D: TRBD2
size: -
J: TRBJ2-7
V: TRBV19
length: 16
DNA: TGTGCCAGTAGTATTCTGGTAGCGGGAGGCCGAGTGGAGCAGTACTTC
CDR3: CASSILVAGGRVEQYF

D: -
size: -
J: TRBJ2-1
V: TRBV4-1
length: 12
DNA: TGCGCCAGCAGCCAAATTAATAATGAGCAGTTCTTC
CDR3: CASSQINNEQFF

D: -
size: once
J: TRBJ2-6
V: TRBV11-2
length: 17
DNA: TGTGCCAGCAGCACGACAAGAAGCAGCACTGGGGCCAACGTCCTGACTTTC
CDR3: CASSTTRSSTGANVLTF

D: TRBD1
size: once
J: TRBJ1-4
V: TRBV19
length: 16
DNA: TGTGCCAGTAGTACAACAGGGGCTTGGGCTAATGAAAAACTGTTTTTT
CDR3: CASSTTGAWANEKLFF

D: -
size: -
J: TRBJ1-6
V: TRBV6-5
length: 14
DNA: TGTGCCAGCAGCCCGTTACAGTATAATTCACCCCTCCACTTT
CDR3: CASSPLQYNSPLHF

D: TRBD1
size: -
J: TRBJ1-6
V: TRBV5-1
length: 16
DNA: TGCGCCAGCAGCTTGGAAGGTGGCAGGGGGTATTCACCCCTCCACTTT
CDR3: CASSLEGGRGYSPLHF

D: -
size: -
J: TRBJ2-5
V: TRBV5-1
length: 14
DNA: TGCGCCAGCAGCGTCGGGAGCGACTGGGAGACCCAGTACTTC
CDR3: CASSVGSDWETQYF

D: TRBD1
size: -
J: TRBJ2-3
V: TRBV6-2/TRBV6-3
length: 16
DNA: TGTGCCAGCAGCTATGGACAGGTGGAAAGCACAGATACGCAGTATTTT
CDR3: CASSYGQVESTDTQYF

D: TRBD2
size: -
J: TRBJ2-7
V: TRBV5-1
length: 15
DNA: TGCGCCAGCAGCACTGGACTAGCTGGGTCCTACGAGCAGTACTTC
CDR3: CASSTGLAGSYEQYF

D: TRBD2
size: -
J: TRBJ2-1
V: TRBV19
length: 15
DNA: TGTGCCAGTAGTAGAGCGGGGAACTCCTACAATGAGCAGTTCTTC
CDR3: CASSRAGNSYNEQFF

D: -
size: once
J: TRBJ1-1
V: TRBV12-3/TRBV12-4
length: 13
DNA: TGTGCCAGCAGTCCGGGGGGGGACACTGAAGCTTTCTTT
CDR3: CASSPGGDTEAFF

D: -
size: -
J: TRBJ1-4
V: TRBV30
length: 13
DNA: TGTGCCTGGAGTCCACAGTCGAATGAAAAACTGTTTTTT
CDR3: CAWSPQSNEKLFF

D: TRBD1
size: -
J: TRBJ1-5
V: TRBV11-3
length: 16
DNA: TGTGCCAGCAGCCCGGGACAGGGGATCGAGGTTCAGCCCCAGCATTTT
CDR3: CASSPGQGIEVQPQHF

D: -
size: -
J: TRBJ1-1
V: TRBV2
length: 16
DNA: TGTGCCAGCAGTGAACAGGGGCCCCATTTGAACACTGAAGCTTTCTTT
CDR3: CASSEQGPHLNTEAFF

D: -
size: -
J: TRBJ1-5
V: TRBV30
length: 13
DNA: TGTGCCTGGAGTGGCGGGGGGGGTCAGCCCCAGCATTTT
CDR3: CAWSGGGGQPQHF

D: TRBD2
size: -
J: TRBJ2-2
V: TRBV7-3
length: 14
DNA: TGTGCCAGCAGCCGGGGGGGCGACACCGGGGAGCTGTTTTTT
CDR3: CASSRGGDTGELFF

D: TRBD1
size: -
J: TRBJ1-4
V: TRBV6-5
length: 15
DNA: TGTGCCAGCCGGGACAGGGATGTGTCTAATGAAAAACTGTTTTTT
CDR3: CASRDRDVSNEKLFF

D: TRBD1
size: -
J: TRBJ1-5
V: TRBV7-8
length: 18
DNA: TGTGCCAGCAGCTTCTTTTTCCTCGGACAGGGTGACAATCAGCCCCAGCATTTT
CDR3: CASSFFFLGQGDNQPQHF

D: -
size: -
J: TRBJ2-2
V: TRBV6-5
length: 15
DNA: TGTGCCAGCAGTTACTCGTGGACAAACACCGGGGAGCTGTTTTTT
CDR3: CASSYSWTNTGELFF

D: TRBD1
size: -
J: TRBJ2-1
V: TRBV19
length: 15
DNA: TGTGCCAGTAGTAGAGACAGGGGTTGGATCAATGAGCAGTTCTTC
CDR3: CASSRDRGWINEQFF

D: -
size: -
J: TRBJ1-1
V: TRBV28
length: 14
DNA: TGTGCCAGCAGTTTAAAACAGCAGAACACTGAAGCTTTCTTT
CDR3: CASSLKQQNTEAFF

D: TRBD1
size: -
J: TRBJ1-3
V: TRBV28
length: 14
DNA: TGTGCCAGCAGTCTTGGACAGGTTCGGAACACCATATATTTT
CDR3: CASSLGQVRNTIYF

D: -
size: -
J: TRBJ2-3
V: TRBV2
length: 14
DNA: TGTGCCAGCAGTGAATCGCGGGTCCCAGATACGCAGTATTTT
CDR3: CASSESRVPDTQYF

D: TRBD1
size: few
J: TRBJ1-2
V: TRBV18
length: 13
DNA: TGTGCCAGCTCAGCACAGGGGCACTATGGCTACACCTTC
CDR3: CASSAQGHYGYTF